This T cell receptor beta chain is from a study of identical twins (dated by TCRdb to about 2016). Describing the broader study: TCR alpha and beta repertoires from monozygotic twins, unrelated adults of various ages and cord blood were deep-sequenced to test whether fetal clonotypes persist. Replicate twin experiments were performed at different times using different library preparation protocols to rule out contamination. General conclusions and limits of the study: Abundant cord blood beta clonotypes had fewer insertions, young adult naive repertoires showed a similar but weaker trend, and memory repertoires showed no such trend. Invariant T cells such as MAIT and iNKT could partly confound zero-insertion analyses, although diverse VJ usage argued against such confounding for most clonotypes. The excess sharing between twins in beta out-of-frame sequences was weaker because fewer shared sequences reduced the signal-to-noise ratio. Compared with coincidental sharing between unrelated individuals, out-of-frame TCR alpha sequences shared between twins showed an excess of sequences with low generation probability. Recombination models systematically underestimated out-of-frame TCR alpha sharing in monozygotic twins but agreed with sharing between unrelated individuals. Because the same donors could not be followed over many years, conclusions were based on cross-sectional statistical analysis.

The receptor library was made with 5' RACE. TCRdb records Illumina HiSeq 2000 as the sequencer. Template switching introduced a universal primer binding site; the final cDNA contained a unique molecular identifier, enabling accurate counting of TCR cDNA molecules. First-strand cDNA for TCR alpha and beta chains was synthesized from specific primers in the conserved constant-segment region. To control for contamination, each cDNA library was double barcoded with a SMART-Mk sample barcode plus Illumina barcodes. TruSeq adapter sequences along with Illumina sample barcodes were introduced in two successive PCR steps. TCR alpha and beta cDNA libraries were sequenced on the Illumina HiSeq platform with custom primers. Under the source paper's analysis protocol: Raw reads were processed with MiGEC to extract unique molecular identifiers, and MiXCR was used to determine CDR3 positions. Recombination models were inferred per individual with the repgenHMM and IGoR tools using an EM algorithm. The analysis of shared clonotypes was done with the tcR package in R, with sharing normalized by the product of cloneset sizes. Out-of-frame nonproductive sequences were analyzed to study raw recombination free of thymic and clonal selection effects. TCRdb reanalyzed the raw reads on its own, using fastp at Q25 for trimming and MiXCR for clone calling, and kept in-frame beta chains. For every CDR3 protein sequence, its rows merge into one entry that carries the most common genes and DNA. TCRdb assigned the V and J calls; the authors' analysis was not used. Within this sample are 450,000 or so distinct CDR3 sequences, with more than 13% of them counted one time only. Together, the top ten hold about 0.54% of the sample.

The CDR3 starts with the cysteine, ends with the phenylalanine, and has 16 residues. Only the CDR3 part of the read is kept: 48 bases, read in frame from the first base. CDR1 SGHRS and CDR2 YFSETQ are derived from the germline V gene. Clipping removes 1 base from V and 7 bases from J, with 10 as the unmatched junction base count. The sample holds a few counts of this clonotype. This clone's antigen is unknown. It has no much larger one-base neighbor in the sample; base qualities were not kept. Only healthy Caucasian donors were included. Three pairs of female monozygotic twins, all aged about 18 to 29 years, made up the twin cohort. Positive isolation kits from Invitrogen were used to isolate the CD4+ and CD8+ T cell populations. The data were also submitted as part of a second study, on yellow fever vaccine responses in identical twins. As noted in the second study: According to the authors, the vaccine-induced T cell response in identical twins seemed to be partly convergent and partly specific to each individual. The study precisely tracked vaccine-responding T cell clones in identical twins.

The chain employs TRBV5-1 and TRBJ2-1; TRBD2 agrees with 8 junctional bases. This TCR came from a woman between 18 and 30 years old in good health. The specimen sequenced was CD4+ T cells sorted from blood. The DNA sequence is TGCGCCAGCAGCTTGTCACCGACTAGCGTTTGGAATGAGCAGTTCTTC. It is translated as CASSLSPTSVWNEQFF.